This T cell receptor (beta chain) was captured by sequencing in a study of cytomegalovirus exposure and HLA in healthy donors. Whole-study context: Early release data held 85 million to 95 million unique TCRs from HLA-typed donors. Study outcomes and limitations: Researchers reportedly found TCR beta sequences accurately predicted most subjects' HLA-A and HLA-B alleles. A later analysis reported that several of the most significant clusters appeared to be linked to common viral pathogens, among them Epstein-Barr virus.

Trimming removed 0 bases at V and 8 bases at J, with 6 bases between. From germline, CDR1 is SGDLS and CDR2 YYNGEE. CDR3 length: 12 residues. Unrecorded immune exposure was likely among donors, who were nominally healthy when sampled. The PCR made use of 60 Vbeta and 13 Jbeta primers. TCRdb keeps only in-frame clones here, not all; method: immunoSEQ multiplex PCR. The sample records 150,000 or so clones, more than 65% being singletons. Turning to this clone: The antigen is undetermined.

The source material was PBMCs. This chain uses TRBV9 with TRBJ2-1; weak D call: TRBD2 (6 bases). The source of this sequence is a man aged 18 to 30 in good health and CMV-seropositive. The CDR3 is CASSVAGDEQFF. CDR3 sequence (DNA): TGTGCCAGCAGCGTAGCGGGAGATGAGCAGTTCTTC. Full variable domain (outside the CDR3, taken from reference TRBV9 and TRBJ2-1): DSGVTQTPKHLITATGQRVTLRCSPRSGDLSVYWYQQSLDQGLQFLIQYYNGEERAKGNILERFSAQQFPDLHSELNLSSLELGDSALYFCASSVAGDEQFFGPGTRLTVL.